Below, 14 T cell receptor beta chains from the same sample are listed, as sequenced in a study of T cell repertoires in cytomegalovirus infection. TCRdb ran MiXCR on the reads and lists one entry per CDR3 protein. The table records roughly 920,000 distinct CDR3 sequences, approximately 31% of them present only once. Their antigen targets remain unknown. The sequenced sample was cultured CD8+ T cells from PBMCs, obtained from culture after CMV antigen stimulation. The receptors were gathered from a human donor in good health (CMV status not recorded). Some clones in this sample may be carry-over from other donors' samples.

This clonotype was seen many times. The gene calls are TRBV7-9 and TRBJ2-5; no clear D. This CDR3 contains 11 residues. Trimming shortened V by 4 bases and J by 4 bases, and 4 bases separated the two germline ends. Germline V gene data show CDR1 as SEHNR and CDR2 as FQNEAQ (reference sequence). CDR3: CASSSVETQYF. In DNA form, the CDR3 reads TGTGCCAGCAGCTCAGTAGAGACCCAGTACTTC.

A few counts support this clonotype. The chain uses TRBV18 and TRBJ1-1; D gene ambiguous. V lost 0 bases and J lost 5, with 7 bases in between. Germline V gene sequence: CDR1 KGHSH, CDR2 LQKENI. This CDR3 region has 13 residues. CDR3 in DNA: TGTGCCAGCTCACCACCGGCAGGAACTGAAGCTTTCTTT. Amino acids: CASSPPAGTEAFF.

J is TRBJ2-6 and V is TRBV7-2; 7 bases agree with TRBD1. Germline CDR1 and CDR2: SGHTA and FQGNSA. With V trimmed by 6 bases and J by 0 bases, 8 bases remained unmatched. The CDR3 runs 17 residues. This chain's CDR3 is CASSLDRVNSGANVLTF. In nucleotides, the CDR3 is TGTGCCAGCAGTCTAGACAGGGTTAACTCTGGGGCCAACGTCCTGACTTTC.

This clonotype was seen only a few times. The chain recombines TRBV5-6 with TRBJ1-2, with TRBD1 as a possible D gene (5 bases). Germline assignment: CDR1 SGHDT and CDR2 YYEEEE. Deletions cut 4 bases from V and 2 bases from J, with 12 bases between. The CDR3 has 14 residues. CDR3 residues: CASSPLGGNYGYTF. CDR3 nucleotide sequence: TGTGCCAGCAGCCCCCTGGGGGGGAACTATGGCTACACCTTC.

Many counts were recorded for this clonotype. The chain carries TRBV12-3 or TRBV12-4 and TRBJ2-1; no reliable D call. This CDR3 has 10 amino acids. V gave up 7 bases and J gave up 7 bases, with 5 bases separating them. The CDR3 region has the DNA TGTGCCAGCATCGGAAATGAGCAGTTCTTC. It codes for CASIGNEQFF.

This clonotype was seen repeatedly, ten times or more. The chain couples TRBV7-2 to TRBJ2-7; 7 positions agree with TRBD1. The CDR3 totals 15 residues. With 2 bases clipped from V and 3 bases from J, the junction kept 7 bases outside the gene matches. Germline values: CDR1 SGHTA, CDR2 FQGNSA. Written as DNA, the CDR3 is TGTGCCAGCAGCTTAACGACAGGGCAGTTCTACGAGCAGTACGTC. This codes for CASSLTTGQFYEQYV.

The chain employs TRBV11-1 and TRBJ1-5; D unclear. V was trimmed by 5 bases and J by 2 bases, leaving 13 bases between them. Germline values: CDR1 SGHAT, CDR2 FQDESV (reference sequence). The CDR3 runs to 15 residues. CDR3 region: CASSNKVVGNQPQHF. The CDR3 DNA reads as TGTGCCAGCAGCAACAAAGTCGTCGGCAATCAGCCCCAGCATTTT.

CDR3 DNA sequence: TGCGCCAGCAGCTTGGTCTTCGGGAACACTGAAGCTTTCTTT. Its translation is CASSLVFGNTEAFF. V gene TRBV5-1 combines with J gene TRBJ1-1; D not resolved. V was cut by 0 bases and J by 1 base, with 7 bases left in between. Per the germline V gene, CDR1 is SGHRS and CDR2 is YFSETQ. The CDR3 length is 14 residues.

The chain is built from TRBV27 and TRBJ2-7; D is possibly TRBD1 (6 bases). CDR3 size: 14 residues. The germline V gene has CDR1 MNHEY and CDR2 SMNVEV (reference sequence). Trimming removed 5 bases from V and 2 bases from J, with 13 bases in between. This CDR3 reads CASSPGTLTYEQYF. The DNA of the CDR3 is TGTGCCAGCAGTCCCGGGACATTGACCTACGAGCAGTACTTC.

The V call is TRBV12-5, the J call TRBJ2-7; 8 bases are shared with TRBD1. The CDR3 extends over 16 amino acids. Germline V CDR1 and CDR2: LGHNT, FRNRAP. J lost 7 bases, V lost 3 bases, and 14 bases had no gene match. Written as DNA, the CDR3 is TGTGCTAGTGGTTTTGGGACAGGCCAATTTTTGGGGGAGCAGTACTTC. Translating it yields CASGFGTGQFLGEQYF.

The chain links TRBV12-3 or TRBV12-4 to TRBJ1-2, with 7 bases aligning to TRBD1. With 6 bases clipped from V and 2 bases from J, the junction kept 15 bases outside the gene matches. This CDR3 is 17 amino acids long. CDR3 coding DNA: TGTGCCAGCAGCTCCTCTAGCAGCCCCAGGGGGAACTATGGCTACACCTTC. This codes for CASSSSSSPRGNYGYTF.

This clonotype was detected many times. The gene calls are TRBV7-9 and TRBJ2-1, with 9 bases aligning to TRBD2. The ends lost 10 bases at V and 0 bases at J; junction bases unmatched: 7. The CDR3 covers 15 residues. Germline V gene data show CDR1 as SEHNR and CDR2 as FQNEAQ (reference sequence). CDR3: CATLMRGGSYNEQFF. The CDR3 DNA is TGTGCCACCCTAATGCGGGGGGGCTCCTACAATGAGCAGTTCTTC.

This clonotype was seen ten or more times. The V call is TRBV7-8, the J call TRBJ2-2, with D unresolved. CDR1 SGHVS and CDR2 FQNEAQ come from the germline V gene. The CDR3 consists of 15 residues. V lost 4 bases, J lost 8 bases, and 17 bases lay in between. CDR3 coding DNA: TGTGCCAGCAGCTCCCTCATCGGCCCATCTGGGGAGCTGTTTTTT. It translates to CASSSLIGPSGELFF.

This clonotype was counted many times. The chain employs TRBV7-8 and TRBJ2-5; 7 bases match TRBD2. V was clipped by 4 bases and J by 5 bases; unmatched bases: 4. Germline values: CDR1 SGHVS, CDR2 FQNEAQ. The CDR3 is 13 amino acids. DNA of the CDR3: TGTGCCAGCAGCTCGGGACTACGGGAGACCCAGTACTTC. Protein product: CASSSGLRETQYF.